This entry lists 6 T cell receptor beta chains sequenced from one sample in a study of T cell responses to AZD1222 COVID-19 vaccine. Using immunoSEQ multiplex PCR, the repertoire was profiled, and TCRdb retains in-frame clones only, with some absent. The sample gives over 150,000 clones, over 85% of which show up once; less than 1.2% is in the top ten. Sequenced here: peripheral blood, sampled 28 days after the second AZD1222 dose. The source is an adult who received the AZD1222 COVID-19 vaccine.

This clone has only one observation. V gene TRBV19 combines with J gene TRBJ1-3; D might be TRBD1 (5 bases). The CDR3 runs to 14 residues. Trimming pared 6 bases from V and 1 base from J, leaving 10 bases between. Germline V CDR1 and CDR2: LNHDA, SQIVND (reference sequence). CDR3 DNA sequence: TGTGCCAGTAGGGAGGGGAAGTCTGGAAACACCATATATTTT. Protein: CASREGKSGNTIYF.

The V gene is TRBV7-2, the J gene TRBJ1-1; a weak D match, TRBD1 (6 bases). Trimming removed 3 bases from V and 0 bases from J, with 11 bases in between. The CDR3 length is 15 residues. From germline, CDR1 is SGHTA and CDR2 FQGNSA. CDR3 protein: CASSFGRGMNTEAFF. Here the CDR3 DNA reads TGTGCCAGCAGCTTTGGCAGGGGAATGAACACTGAAGCTTTCTTT. The full variable domain, in which reference TRBV7-2 and TRBJ1-1 provide the parts outside the CDR3, is GAGVSQSPSNKVTEKGKDVELRCDPISGHTALYWYRQSLGQGLEFLIYFQGNSAPDKSGLPSDRFSAERTGGSVSTLTIQRTQQEDSAVYLCASSFGRGMNTEAFFGQGTRLTVV.

The rearrangement links TRBV11-2 to TRBJ1-2; the D gene is possibly TRBD1 (5 bases). Germline CDR1 and CDR2: SGHAT and FQNNGV. V was clipped by 5 bases and J by 8 bases, with 15 bases between them. The CDR3 sequence is 13 residues long. Here the CDR3 reads CASSPSGFGGYTF. CDR3 DNA: TGTGCCAGCAGCCCCTCAGGGTTTGGAGGCTACACCTTC.

This chain's CDR3 is CASSQEGTGGKTTNYGYTF. For the CDR3, the DNA is TGTGCCAGCAGCCAAGAGGGGACAGGGGGGAAAACGACTAACTATGGCTACACCTTC. This rearrangement joins TRBV3-1 (or the pseudogene TRBV3-2) to TRBJ1-2; 11 bases are a match to TRBD1. V was pared by 0 bases and J by 0 bases, with 9 bases of the junction left unmatched. The germline V gene has CDR1 LGHDT and CDR2 YNNKEL (reference sequence). There are 19 residues in the CDR3.

The rearrangement uses TRBV7-9 and TRBJ2-3; D might be TRBD1 or TRBD2, each matching 5 bases. Germline values: CDR1 SEHNR, CDR2 FQNEAQ (reference sequence). The V end was cut by 10 bases, the J end by 2 bases, with 19 bases between. There are 15 residues in the CDR3. CDR3 in amino acids: CATRERLSDTDTQYF. CDR3 nucleotide sequence: TGTGCCACCAGGGAGCGCCTTTCTGACACAGATACGCAGTATTTT.

The chain uses TRBV29-1 and TRBJ2-1, with D tentatively TRBD1 (6 bases). This CDR3 contains 14 residues. Per the germline V gene, CDR1 is SQVTM and CDR2 is ANQGSEA. Between the trimmed V and J ends, which lost 0 bases and 9 bases, there was a span of 15 bases. DNA of the CDR3: TGCAGCGTTGAAGATCAGAGGGACAATAGTGAGCAGTTCTTC. Its translation: CSVEDQRDNSEQFF.